The text below deals with one TCR beta chain. The data were produced by immunoSEQ multiplex PCR, yet TCRdb's version contains in-frame clones alone and is incomplete. In the table there are 15,000 to 20,000 clones, more than 80% of which are singletons. These data belong to a study of blood T cell repertoires in COVID-19. Germline assignment: CDR1 SGHRS and CDR2 YFSETQ. The CDR3 is 16 residues long. V lost 3 bases and J lost 9; bases outside the gene matches: 16. Sequenced: peripheral blood. The TCR sequence derives from a woman in her forties or fifties with active COVID-19. The chain uses TRBV5-1 and TRBJ2-7; 9 bases are a match to TRBD1. CDR3 in amino acids: CASSSGDRDSNTGQYF. In nucleotides, the CDR3 is TGCGCCAGCAGCTCGGGGGACAGGGACTCTAATACGGGGCAGTACTTC.